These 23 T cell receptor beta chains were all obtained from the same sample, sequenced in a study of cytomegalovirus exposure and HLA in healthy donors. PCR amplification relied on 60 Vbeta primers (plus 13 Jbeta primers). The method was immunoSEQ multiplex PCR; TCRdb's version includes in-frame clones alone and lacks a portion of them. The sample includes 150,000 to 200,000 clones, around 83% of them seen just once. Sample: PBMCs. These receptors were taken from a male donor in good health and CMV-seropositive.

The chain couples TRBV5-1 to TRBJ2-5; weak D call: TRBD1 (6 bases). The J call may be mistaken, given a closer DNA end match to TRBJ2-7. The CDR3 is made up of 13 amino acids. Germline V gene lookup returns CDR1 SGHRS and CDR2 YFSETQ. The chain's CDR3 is CASSRTDPYEQYF. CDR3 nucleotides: TGCGCCAGCAGCAGGACAGACCCCTACGAGCAGTACTTC.

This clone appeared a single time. As DNA, the CDR3 is TGTGCCAGCAGTCAGTTATCGGAGACCCAGTACTTC. This sequence encodes CASSQLSETQYF. The rearrangement joins TRBV6-1 to TRBJ2-5; D call uncertain. Trimming removed 5 bases from V and 5 bases from J, with 9 bases in between. The CDR3 loop spans 12 amino acids. The germline V gene has CDR1 MNHNS and CDR2 SASEGT.

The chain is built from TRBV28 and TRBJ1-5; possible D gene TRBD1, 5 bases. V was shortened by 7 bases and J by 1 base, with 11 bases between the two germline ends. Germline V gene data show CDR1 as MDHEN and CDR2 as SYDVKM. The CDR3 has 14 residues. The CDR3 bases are TGTGCCAGCATCCCTTGGGGCAGCAATCAGCCCCAGCATTTT. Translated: CASIPWGSNQPQHF.

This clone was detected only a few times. In nucleotides, the CDR3 is TGTGCCAGCAGCTTAGGGGCCATCCCCGGATCCTACAATGAGCAGTTCTTC. Translated: CASSLGAIPGSYNEQFF. The chain is built from TRBV11-3 and TRBJ2-1; D uncertain. This CDR3 has 17 amino acids. Trimming took 1 base from V and 1 from J, leaving 14 bases between them. Germline V gene data show CDR1 as SGHNT and CDR2 as YENEEA.

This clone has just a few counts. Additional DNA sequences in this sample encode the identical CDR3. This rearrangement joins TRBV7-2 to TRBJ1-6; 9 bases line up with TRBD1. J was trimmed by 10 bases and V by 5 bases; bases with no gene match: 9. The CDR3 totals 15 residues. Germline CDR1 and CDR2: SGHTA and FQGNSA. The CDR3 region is CASSLGQGPGSPLHF. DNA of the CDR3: TGTGCCAGCAGCCTGGGACAGGGTCCGGGGTCACCCCTCCACTTT.

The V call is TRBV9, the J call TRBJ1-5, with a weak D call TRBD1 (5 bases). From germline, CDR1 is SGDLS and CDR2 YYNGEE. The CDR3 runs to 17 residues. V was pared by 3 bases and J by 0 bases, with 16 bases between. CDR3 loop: CASSAGRGFDSNQPQHF. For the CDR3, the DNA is TGTGCCAGCAGCGCCGGGAGGGGTTTTGATAGCAATCAGCCCCAGCATTTT.

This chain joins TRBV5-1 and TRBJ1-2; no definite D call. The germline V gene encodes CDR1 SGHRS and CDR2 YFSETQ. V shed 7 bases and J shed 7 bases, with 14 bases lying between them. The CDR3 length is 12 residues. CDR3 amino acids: CASRGEFGGYTF. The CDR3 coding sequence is TGCGCCAGCCGGGGAGAATTTGGTGGCTACACCTTC.

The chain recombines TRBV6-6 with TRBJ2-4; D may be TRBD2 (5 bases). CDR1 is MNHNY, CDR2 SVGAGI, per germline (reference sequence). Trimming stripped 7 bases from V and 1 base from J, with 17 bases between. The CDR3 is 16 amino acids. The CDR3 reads CASTNGGIQAKNIQYF. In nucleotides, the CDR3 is TGTGCCAGCACCAATGGAGGAATCCAGGCCAAAAACATTCAGTACTTC.

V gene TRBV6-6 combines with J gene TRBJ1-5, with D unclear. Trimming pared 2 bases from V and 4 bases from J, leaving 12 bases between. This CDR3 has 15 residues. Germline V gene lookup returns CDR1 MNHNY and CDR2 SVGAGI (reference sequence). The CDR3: CASSYPSPGNQPQHF. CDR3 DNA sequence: TGTGCCAGCAGTTACCCATCCCCGGGAAATCAGCCCCAGCATTTT.

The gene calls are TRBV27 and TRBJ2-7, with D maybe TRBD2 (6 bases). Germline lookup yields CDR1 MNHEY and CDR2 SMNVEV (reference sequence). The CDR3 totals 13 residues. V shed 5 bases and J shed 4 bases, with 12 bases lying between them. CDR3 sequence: CASSEGGTYEQYF. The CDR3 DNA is TGTGCCAGCAGTGAGGGTGGGACTTACGAGCAGTACTTC.

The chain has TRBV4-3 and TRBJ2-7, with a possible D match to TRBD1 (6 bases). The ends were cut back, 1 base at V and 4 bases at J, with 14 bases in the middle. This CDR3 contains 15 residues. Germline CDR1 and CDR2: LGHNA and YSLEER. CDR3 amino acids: CASSQGRDTQYEQYF. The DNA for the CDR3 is TGCGCCAGCAGCCAAGGCCGGGACACCCAATACGAGCAGTACTTC.

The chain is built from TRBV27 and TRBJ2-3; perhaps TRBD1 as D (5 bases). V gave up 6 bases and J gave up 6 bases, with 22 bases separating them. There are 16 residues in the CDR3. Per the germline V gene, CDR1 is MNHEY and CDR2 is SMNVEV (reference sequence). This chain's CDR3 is CASRLTLGANGDTQYF. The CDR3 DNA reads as TGTGCCAGCAGACTCACCCTTGGGGCCAACGGGGATACGCAGTATTTT.

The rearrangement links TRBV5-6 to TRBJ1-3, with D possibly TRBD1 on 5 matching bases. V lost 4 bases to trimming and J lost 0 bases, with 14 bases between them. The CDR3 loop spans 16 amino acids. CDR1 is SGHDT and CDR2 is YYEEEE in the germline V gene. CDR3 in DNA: TGTGCCAGCAGCGTAGTAGGGGTGCCCTCTGGAAACACCATATATTTT. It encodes CASSVVGVPSGNTIYF. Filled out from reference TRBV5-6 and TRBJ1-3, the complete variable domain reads DAGVTQSPTHLIKTRGQQVTLRCSPKSGHDTVSWYQQALGQGPQFIFQYYEEEERQRGNFPDRFSGHQFPNYSSELNVNALLLGDSALYLCASSVVGVPSGNTIYFGEGSWLTVV.

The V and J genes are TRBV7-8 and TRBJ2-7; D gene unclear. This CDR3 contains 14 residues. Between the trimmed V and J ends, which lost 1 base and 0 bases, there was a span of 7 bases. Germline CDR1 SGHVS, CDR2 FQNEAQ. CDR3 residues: CASSLGVSSYEQYF. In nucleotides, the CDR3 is TGTGCCAGCAGCTTAGGAGTTAGCTCCTACGAGCAGTACTTC. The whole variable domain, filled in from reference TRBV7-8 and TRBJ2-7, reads GAGVSQSPRYKVAKRGQDVALRCDPISGHVSLFWYQQALGQGPEFLTYFQNEAQLDKSGLPSDRFFAERPEGSVSTLKIQRTQQEDSAVYLCASSLGVSSYEQYFGPGTRLTVT.

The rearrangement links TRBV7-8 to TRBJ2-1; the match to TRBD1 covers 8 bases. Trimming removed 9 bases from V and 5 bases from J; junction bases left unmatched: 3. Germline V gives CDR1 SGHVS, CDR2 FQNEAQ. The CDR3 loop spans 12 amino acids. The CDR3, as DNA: TGTGCCAGTTCAGGGGGCCACAATGAGCAGTTCTTC. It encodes CASSGGHNEQFF.

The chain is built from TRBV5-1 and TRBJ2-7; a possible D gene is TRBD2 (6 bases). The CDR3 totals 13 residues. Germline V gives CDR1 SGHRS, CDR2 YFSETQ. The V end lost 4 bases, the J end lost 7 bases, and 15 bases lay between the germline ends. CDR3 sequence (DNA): TGCGCCAGCAGCGGGACTGCCTCTCGGGAGCAGTACTTC. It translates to CASSGTASREQYF.

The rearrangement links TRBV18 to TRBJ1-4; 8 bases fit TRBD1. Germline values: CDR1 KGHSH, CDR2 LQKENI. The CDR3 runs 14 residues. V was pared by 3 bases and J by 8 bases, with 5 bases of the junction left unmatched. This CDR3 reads CASSPGTGPEKLFF. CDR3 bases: TGTGCCAGCTCACCCGGGACAGGACCGGAAAAACTGTTTTTT. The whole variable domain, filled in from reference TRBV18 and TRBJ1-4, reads NAGVMQNPRHLVRRRGQEARLRCSPMKGHSHVYWYRQLPEEGLKFMVYLQKENIIDESGMPKERFSAEFPKEGPSILRIQQVVRGDSAAYFCASSPGTGPEKLFFGSGTQLSVL.

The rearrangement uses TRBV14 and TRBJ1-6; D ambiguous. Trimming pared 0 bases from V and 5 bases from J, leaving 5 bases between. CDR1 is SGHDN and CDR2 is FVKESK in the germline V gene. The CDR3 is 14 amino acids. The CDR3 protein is CASSQETDNSPLHF. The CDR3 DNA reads TGTGCCAGCAGCCAAGAAACAGATAATTCACCCCTCCACTTT.

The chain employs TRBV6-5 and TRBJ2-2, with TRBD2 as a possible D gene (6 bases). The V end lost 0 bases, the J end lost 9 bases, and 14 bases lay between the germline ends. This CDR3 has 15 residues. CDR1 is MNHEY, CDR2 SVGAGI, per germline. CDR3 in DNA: TGTGCCAGCAGTTACTCAGGGACTCCGGGGAGGGAGCTGTTTTTT. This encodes CASSYSGTPGRELFF.

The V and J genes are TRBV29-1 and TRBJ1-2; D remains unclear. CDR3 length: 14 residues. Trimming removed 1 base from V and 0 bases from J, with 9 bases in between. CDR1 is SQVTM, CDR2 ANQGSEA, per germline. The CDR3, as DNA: TGCAGCGTTGAAGGGAGGGTTTCTAACTATGGCTACACCTTC. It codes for CSVEGRVSNYGYTF.

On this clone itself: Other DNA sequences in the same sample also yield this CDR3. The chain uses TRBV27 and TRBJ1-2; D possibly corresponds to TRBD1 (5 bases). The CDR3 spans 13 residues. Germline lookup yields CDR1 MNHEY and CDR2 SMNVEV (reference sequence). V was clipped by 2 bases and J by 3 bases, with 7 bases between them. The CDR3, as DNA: TGTGCCAGCAGTTTACAAGGGGACTATGGCTACACCTTC. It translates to CASSLQGDYGYTF.

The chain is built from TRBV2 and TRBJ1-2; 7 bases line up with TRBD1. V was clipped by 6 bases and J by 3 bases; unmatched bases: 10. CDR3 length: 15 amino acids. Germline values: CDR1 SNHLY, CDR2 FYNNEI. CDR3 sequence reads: CASRVVGGAHYGYTF. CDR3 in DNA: TGTGCCAGCAGGGTGGTAGGGGGCGCTCACTATGGCTACACCTTC.

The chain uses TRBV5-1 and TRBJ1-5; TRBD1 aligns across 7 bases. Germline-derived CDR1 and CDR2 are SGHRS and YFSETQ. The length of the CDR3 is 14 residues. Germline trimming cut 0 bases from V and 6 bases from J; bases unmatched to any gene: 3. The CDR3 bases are TGCGCCAGCAGCTTGGCACAGGGGAGTCAGCCCCAGCATTTT. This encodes CASSLAQGSQPQHF.